This T cell receptor beta chain was retrieved from a study of blood T cells in healthy people across ages. Study-wide points: The study lacked donor CMV status, which possibly confounded expanded clonotype changes.

Each individual donor underwent a draw of about 9.1 milliliters of peripheral blood. As to this clonotype: Its target is unknown.

The use of a sample-barcoded 5' primer and a J-beta primer mix characterized a second PCR of 7 to 11 cycles. A 12-random-nucleotide template-switch adaptor tagged each cDNA molecule. In TCRdb, the 5' RACE reads were re-called with MiXCR into one record per CDR3 protein. The profile shows about 1.4 million distinct CDR3 sequences, approximately 63% of them singletons. V was pared by 0 bases and J by 7 bases, with 25 bases between. Germline V gene data show CDR1 as DFQATT and CDR2 as SNEGSKA (reference sequence). CDR3 length equals 18 residues. V usage is TRBV20-1 and J usage is TRBJ2-1; D is possibly TRBD1 or TRBD2 (8 bases each). Sample: blood. The receptor was isolated from a man younger than 35 in good health. The CDR3 DNA is TGCAGTGCTAGAGATCCGGGAGGGAACAGGGGGGTTCGTAATGAGCAGTTCTTC. As protein: CSARDPGGNRGVRNEQFF.